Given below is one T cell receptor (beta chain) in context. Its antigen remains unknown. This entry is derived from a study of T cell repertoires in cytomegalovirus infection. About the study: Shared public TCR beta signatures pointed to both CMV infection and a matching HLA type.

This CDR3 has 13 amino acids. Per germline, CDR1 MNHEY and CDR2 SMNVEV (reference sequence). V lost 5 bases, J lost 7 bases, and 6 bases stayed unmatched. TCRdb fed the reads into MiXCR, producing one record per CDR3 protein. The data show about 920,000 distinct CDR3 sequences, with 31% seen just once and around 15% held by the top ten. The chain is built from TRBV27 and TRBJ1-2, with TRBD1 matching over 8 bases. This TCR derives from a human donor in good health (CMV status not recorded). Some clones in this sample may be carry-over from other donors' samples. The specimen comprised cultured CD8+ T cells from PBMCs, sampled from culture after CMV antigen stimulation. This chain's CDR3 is CASSHRTGFGYTF. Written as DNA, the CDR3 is TGTGCCAGCAGTCACAGGACAGGGTTTGGCTACACCTTC.